This TCR beta chain was recovered during a study of blood T cell repertoires in COVID-19 (dated by TCRdb to 2020 to 2021). About the study as a whole: Samples from collaborators originated in the United States, Italy and Spain and spanned both the acute and convalescent phases of COVID-19. The material from the prospective study consisted of cDNA or gDNA derived from T cells, B-cell-depleted T cells, or PBMCs. Deeply sampled blood TCRbeta repertoires from subjects exposed to, actively infected with, or recovered from COVID-19 were included in the dataset. The repertoires were released in a freely available public database intended as a resource for research on the immune response to SARS-CoV-2. Samples came from the ongoing ImmuneRACE study (first 160 participants) plus 1,254 subjects from 6 global collaborators. A de-identified subject ID, COVID-19 status, age in years and sex were almost always included in the sample metadata. Where available, HLA class I and class II types were obtained from metadata supplied by the sample provider rather than from assay-based typing. Beyond this particular receptor, the publication reports: How much clinical and demographic metadata was included differed by source and by participant, and the metadata was provided uncurated.

In the prospective study, participants were roughly 18 to 89 years old, resided in fewer than 25 geographic areas of the United States, and were enrolled through a virtual design. To assign participants to cohorts, the prospective study relied on clinical history that participants themselves reported in a screening survey and a study questionnaire. Recovered participants in ImmuneRACE Cohort 3 were defined by two consecutive negative NP/OP PCR tests, clearance by a healthcare professional, or resolution of symptoms. Each participant in the prospective study had whole blood, serum and a nasopharyngeal or oropharyngeal swab collected by mobile phlebotomists. Prospective study participants could optionally give additional blood draws and questionnaires over an approximately two-month period. Before DNA extraction, blood samples from the prospective study were shipped at room temperature or frozen.

TCRbeta CDR3 regions were amplified from genomic DNA using the immunoSEQ Assay, a bias-controlled multiplex PCR. The paper's data handling went like this. Nucleated cell counts per sample were estimated from amplification of reference gene primers within the assay. To quantify the absolute abundance of each unique TCRbeta CDR3 rearrangement, sequence reads were collapsed and filtered. Productive Simpson clonality was computed per sample as the square root of Simpson's diversity index over productive rearrangements. TCRdb retrieved this table from immuneACCESS and kept in-frame rearrangements only. Not all clones are present; in checked studies, unresolved V genes account for under half, and no reason is known for the remainder. That table furnishes V, J and clone size, whereas the DNA furnished D and trimming. The sample table contains 150,000 to 200,000 clones; only one count was recorded for over 75% of them. The top ten clones comprise more than 8.5% of the sample.

A note on this clone: The antigen it binds to is not known. Nothing much larger sits one base from this clone, and base qualities are not available.

CDR1 and CDR2, looked up from the germline V gene, are SNHLY and FYNNEI. V and J lose 7 bases and 5 bases, and a span of 12 bases separates them. From its cysteine to its phenylalanine, the CDR3 spans 13 amino acids. Only the CDR3 DNA stays, 39 bases, in frame from base 1. The V and J genes are TRBV2 and TRBJ1-5, and TRBD1 may be the D gene, going by 6 matching bases. Sequencing was carried out using PBMCs or T cells enriched from blood (not recorded which). This receptor was identified in a young woman who had recovered from COVID-19. Read as DNA, the sequence is TGTGCCAGCAAGGGGGGGAGGGATCAGCCCCAGCATTTT. Its coded protein is CASKGGRDQPQHF. When the CDR3 is completed using the reference TRBV2 and TRBJ1-5 genes on either side, the full variable domain is EPEVTQTPSHQVTQMGQEVILRCVPISNHLYFYWYRQILGQKVEFLVSFYNNEISEKSEIFDDQFSVERPDGSNFTLKIRSTKLEDSAMYFCASKGGRDQPQHFGDGTRLSIL.